This is a list of T cell receptor beta chains from one sample in a study of radiation and T cells in renal cell carcinoma. TCRdb keeps only in-frame clones here, not all; method: immunoSEQ multiplex PCR. The table has some 75,000 clones, 82% seen once. The specimen was blood, collected from a patient whose treatment included radiotherapy and nephrectomy. The receptors stem from a man aged 55 to 70 with renal cell carcinoma. The conserved cysteine and the conserved F or W are not part of the CDR3 here. D genes are given only for firm matches.

j_call: TRBJ1-2
d_call: .
v_call: TRBV28
cdr3_aa: ASSLFFRRGGHYGYT

j_call: TRBJ2-2
d_call: .
v_call: TRBV10-2
cdr3_aa: ASSPPPGGITNTGELF

j_call: TRBJ2-7
d_call: .
v_call: TRBV5-1
cdr3_aa: ASSRELSGPFTEQY

j_call: TRBJ1-2
d_call: .
v_call: TRBV28
cdr3_aa: ASSLPGQPNYGYT

j_call: TRBJ1-4
d_call: TRBD1
v_call: TRBV28
cdr3_aa: ASSEAGTGTEKLF

j_call: TRBJ1-5
d_call: .
v_call: TRBV18
cdr3_aa: ASSSKVGNQPQH

j_call: TRBJ2-2
d_call: TRBD2
v_call: TRBV19
cdr3_aa: ASSSRAFGLGNTGELF

j_call: TRBJ1-2
d_call: .
v_call: TRBV19
cdr3_aa: ASSAHAYGYT

j_call: TRBJ1-1
d_call: .
v_call: TRBV5-1
cdr3_aa: ASSLRGGTEAF

j_call: TRBJ2-3
d_call: TRBD1
v_call: TRBV5-1
cdr3_aa: ASSWDRGTDTQY

j_call: TRBJ2-1
d_call: .
v_call: TRBV9
cdr3_aa: ASSARLIDNEQF

j_call: TRBJ1-2
d_call: TRBD1
v_call: TRBV7-2
cdr3_aa: ASSWDRVDSGYT

j_call: TRBJ1-1
d_call: .
v_call: TRBV11-1
cdr3_aa: ASSPKGSRGNTEAF

j_call: TRBJ1-5
d_call: TRBD1
v_call: TRBV5-1
cdr3_aa: ASSLDRGGNQPQH

j_call: TRBJ2-1
d_call: TRBD2
v_call: TRBV11-2
cdr3_aa: ASSLKGLAGNEQF

j_call: TRBJ1-4
d_call: .
v_call: TRBV5-1
cdr3_aa: ASREGTPDEKLF

j_call: TRBJ2-7
d_call: TRBD2
v_call: TRBV5-8
cdr3_aa: ASSLPSTSGSSYEQY

j_call: TRBJ1-1
d_call: TRBD1
v_call: TRBV2
cdr3_aa: ASREQGGHTEAF

j_call: TRBJ2-3
d_call: TRBD2
v_call: TRBV27
cdr3_aa: ASSTLAGGPGTDTQY

j_call: TRBJ1-2
d_call: TRBD1
v_call: TRBV6-6
cdr3_aa: ASCPDRDNYGYT

j_call: TRBJ2-7
d_call: TRBD1
v_call: TRBV10-3
cdr3_aa: AISLRGKEGEQY

j_call: TRBJ2-3
d_call: TRBD1
v_call: TRBV30
cdr3_aa: AWIVSQGADTQY

j_call: .
d_call: .
v_call: TRBV5-4
cdr3_aa: ASSPPAAARYEQY

j_call: TRBJ2-2
d_call: TRBD2
v_call: TRBV29-1
cdr3_aa: SVSRGGGDTGELF

j_call: TRBJ2-3
d_call: .
v_call: TRBV5-6
cdr3_aa: ASSLLPAGSTDTQY

j_call: TRBJ1-2
d_call: .
v_call: TRBV9
cdr3_aa: ASSLKGQALNYGYT

j_call: TRBJ2-1
d_call: .
v_call: TRBV2
cdr3_aa: ASSSAQTYNEQF

j_call: TRBJ1-2
d_call: TRBD1
v_call: TRBV4-1
cdr3_aa: ASSYGTGDYGYT

j_call: TRBJ2-1
d_call: .
v_call: TRBV7-6
cdr3_aa: ASSLETMSSYNEQF

j_call: TRBJ1-2
d_call: .
v_call: TRBV4-2
cdr3_aa: ASSQDGRGYT

j_call: TRBJ1-5
d_call: .
v_call: TRBV4-2
cdr3_aa: ASSQDVGANQPQH

j_call: TRBJ2-3
d_call: .
v_call: TRBV29-1
cdr3_aa: SVADSGTDTQY

j_call: TRBJ2-1
d_call: .
v_call: TRBV11-2
cdr3_aa: ASSLASGTYNEQF

j_call: TRBJ2-1
d_call: .
v_call: TRBV27
cdr3_aa: ASSWKRPTYNEQF

j_call: TRBJ1-1
d_call: .
v_call: TRBV14
cdr3_aa: ASSPTSIYTEAF

j_call: TRBJ2-1
d_call: TRBD2
v_call: TRBV5-1
cdr3_aa: ASSLGSSGLDEQF

j_call: TRBJ2-2
d_call: .
v_call: TRBV18
cdr3_aa: ASSPSSRTSANTGELF

j_call: TRBJ1-1
d_call: .
v_call: TRBV15
cdr3_aa: ATSRGRGRTTEAF

j_call: TRBJ2-2
d_call: .
v_call: TRBV7-2
cdr3_aa: ASSAYSESTNTGELF

j_call: TRBJ1-4
d_call: .
v_call: TRBV6-5
cdr3_aa: ASRRAGASNEKLF

j_call: TRBJ2-3
d_call: TRBD2
v_call: TRBV30
cdr3_aa: AWRAARSLTAGGLRAYLADTQY

j_call: TRBJ1-2
d_call: .
v_call: TRBV28
cdr3_aa: ASSLGGEVVYGYT

j_call: TRBJ2-2
d_call: TRBD2
v_call: TRBV10-3
cdr3_aa: AISESGRANTGELF